What follows are 4 T cell receptor beta chains derived from one specimen sequenced in a study of blood T cell repertoires in COVID-19. Profiling relied on immunoSEQ multiplex PCR, and the TCRdb table lists in-frame clones only, not all of them. The sample records just over 300,000 clones, approximately 83% being singletons. Sequencing was carried out using PBMCs or T cells enriched from blood (not recorded which). Receptors originate from a man aged 25-45 years who had recovered from COVID-19.

The chain combines TRBV5-4 with TRBJ1-2, with D hard to call. The length of the CDR3 is 15 residues. The germline V and J ends were trimmed by 4 bases and 3 bases, with 16 bases remaining between them. CDR1 is SGHNT and CDR2 is YYREEE in the germline V gene (reference sequence). The CDR3 reads CASSLADPTYYGYTF. The CDR3 nucleotides are TGTGCCAGCAGCCTAGCGGATCCAACCTACTATGGCTACACCTTC.

The V gene is TRBV24-1, the J gene TRBJ2-2; no clear D. The CDR3 has 13 residues. The germline V gene has CDR1 KGHDR and CDR2 SFDVKD. Trimming took 2 bases from V and 10 from J, leaving 10 bases between them. CDR3 in DNA: TGTGCCACCAGTGATTCCGGTGGTGAGGAGCTGTTTTTT. Translating it yields CATSDSGGEELFF.

The table lists this clone with a few counts. This chain uses TRBV25-1 with TRBJ1-1; maybe TRBD1 (5 bases). In germline, CDR1 is MGHDK, CDR2 SYGVNS. This CDR3 has 15 amino acids. Trimming took 4 bases from V and 4 from J, leaving 16 bases between them. The CDR3 spells CASSALGAGGTEAFF. The CDR3 region has the DNA TGTGCCAGCAGTGCCCTAGGGGCCGGGGGCACTGAAGCTTTCTTT.

In this sample, this clone turned up a few times. The rearrangement joins TRBV6-6 to TRBJ1-1; unclear D gene. Trimming cost V 5 bases and J 3 bases, with 22 bases left between them. There are 17 residues in the CDR3. Germline V gene data show CDR1 as MNHNY and CDR2 as SVGAGI (reference sequence). The CDR3 loop reads CASSRSPVSGLYTEAFF. The CDR3 DNA reads as TGTGCCAGCAGTCGGTCCCCGGTTTCGGGTCTATACACTGAAGCTTTCTTT.